A single sample is the source of the 5 T cell receptor beta chains below, sequenced in a study of spatial heterogeneity in lung cancer. Whole-study findings and limits: One measure, the expanded intratumoral alpha and beta TCR count, tracked tumor mutation counts.

Time point of the sample: sample taken at primary tumor resection. MiXCR, applied by TCRdb to the 5' RACE reads, yields one record per CDR3 protein. This table has about 100,000 distinct CDR3 sequences, under 4.5% appearing once. These TCRs' antigens remain unknown. The sample here was lung tumor tissue, taken at surgery. The receptors here all came from a male donor with early-stage non-small cell lung cancer.

The rearrangement joins TRBV3-1 to TRBJ1-1; D unresolved. The CDR3 length is 13 residues. V was clipped by 1 base and J by 8 bases, with 11 bases between them. Germline V gene data show CDR1 as LGHDT and CDR2 as YNNKEL (reference sequence). CDR3 residues: CASSQGWWKEAFF. In DNA form, the CDR3 reads TGTGCCAGCAGCCAAGGATGGTGGAAGGAAGCTTTCTTT.

This clonotype was picked up many times. The V call is TRBV4-2, the J call TRBJ1-5; unclear D gene. In germline, CDR1 is LGHNA, CDR2 YNFKEQ. This CDR3 is 15 amino acids long. The V and J ends lost 0 bases and 1 base respectively, with 7 bases between them. CDR3 protein: CASSQEPPSNQPQHF. The DNA of the CDR3 is TGTGCCAGCAGCCAAGAACCGCCCAGCAATCAGCCCCAGCATTTT.

This clonotype was observed many times. The rearrangement joins TRBV6-5 to TRBJ1-6, with 8 bases lining up with TRBD1. J gave up 9 bases and V 6 bases, and 7 bases lay outside the gene matches. This CDR3 is built from 14 residues. The germline V gene encodes CDR1 MNHEY and CDR2 SVGAGI. The CDR3 loop reads CASSRDRPLSPLHF. The CDR3 nucleotides read TGTGCCAGCAGCCGGGACAGGCCTCTTTCACCCCTCCACTTT.

This clonotype was detected many times. The chain uses TRBV20-1 and TRBJ2-7, with 9 bases matching TRBD1. This CDR3 contains 13 residues. The germline CDR1 and CDR2 sequences are DFQATT and SNEGSKA (reference sequence). V lost 2 bases to trimming and J lost 2 bases; unmatched junction nucleotides: 1. CDR3 loop: CSARRDRAYEQYF. The CDR3 region has the DNA TGCAGTGCTAGAAGGGACAGGGCCTACGAGCAGTACTTC.

In its sample, this clonotype was seen a few times. The chain employs TRBV3-1 and TRBJ2-3; 12 bases line up with TRBD2. CDR3 length: 15 residues. CDR1 LGHDT and CDR2 YNNKEL come from the germline V gene (reference sequence). The ends lost 5 bases at V and 6 bases at J; junction bases unmatched: 6. CDR3 in DNA: TGTGCCAGCAGCTTACTAGCGGGAGGAGAGGATACGCAGTATTTT. Amino acid sequence: CASSLLAGGEDTQYF.